The rows below give T cell receptor delta chains drawn from one sample of a study of gamma-delta T cells after stem cell transplantation. TCRdb called clones anew from the RT-PCR reads with CATT. This table holds about 4,500 delta-chain clones, approximately 15% found once. Specimen: gamma-delta T cells. These receptor sequences come from a human donor. It is not recorded whose cells these are; they may come from a transplant donor. The CDR3 runs from the conserved cysteine through the conserved F or W. D genes are given only for firm matches. Where a row states a size, it is once, few, many or the class of an expanded clone; other rows omit it.

j_gene	len	abundance	v_gene	d_gene	CDR3nt	CDR3aa
TRDJ1	20	medium-sized	TRDV1	TRDD3	TGTGCTCTGGGTGTCCCGCCCCCAAACCGCTGGGGGATAGGTGCCGATAAACTCATCTTT	CALGVPPPNRWGIGADKLIF
TRDJ2	18	-	TRDV2	TRDD3	TGTGCCTGTGATCCCGTACTGGGGGAACTCACTTTGACAGCACAACTCTTCTTT	CACDPVLGELTLTAQLFF
TRDJ1	19	-	TRDV3	TRDD3	TGTGCCTCTAAAGACTACCTTCATTACTGGGGGATACGAACCGATAAACTCATCTTT	CASKDYLHYWGIRTDKLIF
TRDJ1	20	-	TRAV29/DV5	TRDD3	TGTGCAGCAAGCGCAGGGTCCTACCGCTGGGGGATAAGAAAGACCGATAAACTCATCTTT	CAASAGSYRWGIRKTDKLIF
TRDJ1	22	-	TRDV1	TRDD3	TGTGCTCTTGGGGAAGACCCCTTCCATATGCCCACTGGGGGATACGCCACCGATAAACTCATCTTT	CALGEDPFHMPTGGYATDKLIF
TRDJ1	16	-	TRDV3	TRDD3	TGTGCCTTGCGCCCCTTCCTACTGGGGGATAATGGTAAACTCATCTTT	CALRPFLLGDNGKLIF
TRDJ1	15	-	TRDV3	-	TGTGCCTTGAGGCCTGCCGACAGGGACACCGATAAACTCATCTTT	CALRPADRDTDKLIF
TRDJ1	17	-	TRDV1	-	TGTGCTCTTGGGGAGGTTAATTCCGAGGACACCCCCGATAAACTCATCTTT	CALGEVNSEDTPDKLIF
TRDJ3	18	-	TRDV2	-	TGTGCCTGTGACACCGTCCTGGGGCAGAACTGGTACACCCTACAGATGTTTTTC	CACDTVLGQNWYTLQMFF
TRDJ3	20	-	TRDV2	TRDD3	TGTGCCTGTGACACGTTTACTGGGGGATCCGACTCCTGGGACACCCGACAGATGTTTTTC	CACDTFTGGSDSWDTRQMFF
TRDJ1	16	-	TRDV1	-	TGTGCTCTTGGGGAACTATCCCCACGGAGGAGGTATAAACTCATCTTT	CALGELSPRRRYKLIF
TRDJ1	18	few	TRDV1	TRDD3	TGTGCTCTTGGGGAACTACAGACTGGGGGATACGGCACCGATAAACTCATCTTT	CALGELQTGGYGTDKLIF
TRDJ1	20	few	TRDV1	TRDD3	TGTGCTCTTGGGCCCCCTACGTCGGGTGGGGGATTCGGGTACACCGATAAACTCATCTTT	CALGPPTSGGGFGYTDKLIF
TRDJ1	18	few	TRDV3	-	TGTGCCTTTAGCCAGGGCAGGGGAAATTCTGGGGCGTCCGATAAACTCATCTTT	CAFSQGRGNSGASDKLIF
TRDJ1	20	few	TRDV1	TRDD3	TGTGCTCTTGGGGAACCGAAGCATATACTGGGGGATACGAACACCGATAAACTCATCTTT	CALGEPKHILGDTNTDKLIF
TRDJ3	18	-	TRDV1	-	TGTGCTCTTGGGGCCCGGGGGCCAAACTCCTGGGACACCCGACAGATGTTTTTC	CALGARGPNSWDTRQMFF
TRDJ1	17	medium-sized	TRDV1	-	TGTGCTCTTGGGGAAACTATTCCACTTTCGTACACCGATAAACTCATCTTT	CALGETIPLSYTDKLIF
TRDJ1	19	-	TRDV1	TRDD3	TGTGCTCTTGGGGAACCCCGTACTGGGGGATACGCCCTCGTCGATAAACTCATCTTT	CALGEPRTGGYALVDKLIF
TRDJ1	24	-	TRDV1	TRDD3	TGTGCTCTTGGGGAATGGGGCAGTGGGGTCCTACTCTCTGGGGGATTGAGCTACACCGATAAACTCATCTTT	CALGEWGSGVLLSGGLSYTDKLIF
TRDJ1	20	medium-sized	TRAV29/DV5	TRDD3	TGTGCAGCAAGCGCGCCTAATGTACTGGGGGATACGTATTACACCGATAAACTCATCTTT	CAASAPNVLGDTYYTDKLIF
TRDJ1	19	few	TRDV1	TRDD3	TGTGCTCACTTTGGACCCACTGGGGGATACGCCGGGGACACCGATAAACTCATCTTT	CAHFGPTGGYAGDTDKLIF
TRDJ3	21	-	TRDV3	TRDD3	TGTGCCTTTGTGCTCCTAAGGAGGGGGATGGATAGCTCCTGGGACACCCGACAGATGTTTTTC	CAFVLLRRGMDSSWDTRQMFF
TRDJ1	23	-	TRDV1	-	TGTGCTCTTGGGTCTCAGTGGGGCCTTCCTACCCCCCTGTACTGGGGGTACACCGATAAACTCATCTTT	CALGSQWGLPTPLYWGYTDKLIF
TRDJ1	27	few	TRDV1	TRDD3	TGTGCTCTTGGGGTCCGTCTTGTCTACGAACACATTTATGGGGATACCGGGTGTAGACCGTACACCGATAAACCCATCTTT	CALGVRLVYEHIYGDTGCRPYTDKPIF
TRDJ1	15	-	TRDV1	-	TGTGCTCTTGGGAAAGGGCAGATACTCACCGATAAACTCATCTTT	CALGKGQILTDKLIF
TRDJ2	20	-	TRDV3	-	TGTGCCTCAAACTCGGAGGCCTACTCAAGTACTAGGGATTTGACAGCACAACTCTTCTTT	CASNSEAYSSTRDLTAQLFF
TRDJ1	19	few	TRDV1	TRDD3	TGTGCTCTTGGGGAACTCAGGCGGGGGATACTCTTGTACACCGATAAACTCATCTTT	CALGELRRGILLYTDKLIF
TRDJ3	18	medium-sized	TRDV2	TRDD3	TGTGCCTGTGACACCGTACTGGGGAAGAACTGGGACACCCGACAGATGTTTTTC	CACDTVLGKNWDTRQMFF
TRDJ1	22	few	TRDV1	TRDD3	TGTGCTCTTGGGGAAAATATCCTAAAGCCCCACTCTACTGGGGGATTGGGGGGTAAACTCATCTTT	CALGENILKPHSTGGLGGKLIF
TRDJ3	21	few	TRDV2	TRDD3	TGTGCCTGTGACACAGACGTTGGGGGATATTCCCGCTCCTTGGACACCCGACAGATGTTTTTC	CACDTDVGGYSRSLDTRQMFF
TRDJ1	15	few	TRDV3	TRDD2	TGTGCCTTTTTCCTACAAGTCCATAGGGCCGATAAACTCATCTTT	CAFFLQVHRADKLIF
TRDJ3	15	few	TRDV3	TRDD3	TGTGCCTTTACTTTGGGATACTGGGACACCCGACCGATGTTTTTC	CAFTLGYWDTRPMFF
TRDJ1	13	few	TRDV1	-	TGTGCTCTTGGAAAACCCGGACCCGATAAACTCATCTTT	CALGKPGPDKLIF
TRDJ1	19	few	TRDV2	TRDD3	TGTGCCTGTGACACGAAATACTGGGGGATACGCCCCCCCACCGATAAGCTCATCTTT	CACDTKYWGIRPPTDKLIF
TRDJ1	20	few	TRDV1	-	TGTGCTCTTGGGGAACTCGGTAGGACCGGGGATCTCCCCTACACCGATAAACTCATCTTT	CALGELGRTGDLPYTDKLIF
TRDJ2	15	-	TRDV2	-	TGTGCCTGTGACAACTGGGTGGGTTTGACCGCACACCTCTTCTTT	CACDNWVGLTAHLFF
TRDJ1	22	-	TRDV1	TRDD3	TGTGCTCTTGGGGAACGTCCGACACGTTCTTACTGGGGGATTCCGGGCACCGATAAACTCATCTTT	CALGERPTRSYWGIPGTDKLIF
TRDJ3	20	-	TRDV2	-	TGTGCCTGTGACACCGGGCATACCGAAATGAACTCCTGTGACAACCGCCCGATGATTTTC	CACDTGHTEMNSCDNRPMIF
TRDJ1	15	few	TRDV3	-	TGTGCCTTTGCCTATTGTGGGGTCTACACCGATAAACTCATCTTT	CAFAYCGVYTDKLIF
TRDJ1	21	few	TRDV1	-	TGTGCTCTTGGGGCCTCGGCCTTCCTACGGCCTCTGGGGGATAGGACCGATAAACTCATCTTT	CALGASAFLRPLGDRTDKLIF
TRDJ1	20	-	TRDV1	-	TGTGCTCTTGGGGAACCCCTTCCTCCTAGTCTGGGGGGGAGGACCGATAAACTCATCTTT	CALGEPLPPSLGGRTDKLIF
TRDJ2	18	medium-sized	TRDV3	TRDD3	TGTGCCTTTGTGTTAATTTGGCAAGGGGATACGCATAAAGCACAACTCTTCTTT	CAFVLIWQGDTHKAQLFF
TRDJ1	21	few	TRDV1	TRDD3	TGTGCTCTTGGGGAAAAAGGGTCTCTATACTGGGGGATACCGGCTACCGATAAACTCATCTTT	CALGEKGSLYWGIPATDKLIF
TRDJ1	20	few	TRDV1	TRDD3	TGTGCTCTTGGGGACCCTGGGACTAATAGGCTGGGGGATACGATCGATAAACTCATCTTT	CALGDPGTNRLGDTIDKLIF
TRDJ1	18	-	TRAV29/DV5	TRDD3	TGTGCAGCACGCCCCGGACCACTGGGGGATACAAACACCGATAAACTCATCTTT	CAARPGPLGDTNTDKLIF
TRDJ2	12	few	TRDV3	-	TGTGCCTTCGGGAGACACACAGCACAACTCTTCTTT	CAFGRHTAQLFF
TRDJ2	21	-	TRDV3	TRDD3	TGTGCCTTCCGACCTGCCTTCCTGCCAACTGGGGGATTCCGCTTGACAGCACAACTCTTCTTT	CAFRPAFLPTGGFRLTAQLFF
TRDJ3	17	few	TRDV2	-	TGTGCCTGTGACACCGCCGGATACCCCTTGGACACCCGACAGATGTTTTTC	CACDTAGYPLDTRQMFF
TRDJ1	15	-	TRDV3	-	TGTGCCTTTTTGGCTACCTGGGGATACACCGATAAACTCATCTTT	CAFLATWGYTDKLIF
TRDJ1	21	few	TRDV1	TRDD3	TGTGCTCTTGGGGGACGGCCTTCCGACAGTACTGGGGGATGGAAGCTGGATAAACTCATCTTT	CALGGRPSDSTGGWKLDKLIF
TRDJ1	18	few	TRDV3	TRDD3	TGTGCCTTTCGCCTACCAAGGGGACTGGGGGACTCCCTCGATAAACTCATCTTT	CAFRLPRGLGDSLDKLIF
TRDJ1	15	medium-sized	TRDV1	-	TGTGCTCTTGGGGAAATTCGGACACCGAACGATAAACTCATCTTT	CALGEIRTPNDKLIF
TRDJ3	16	-	TRDV2	-	TGTGCCTGTGACGCTCGACGCTACTGGGACACCCTACATATTTTTTTC	CACDARRYWDTLHIFF
TRDJ3	20	-	TRDV2	TRDD3	TGTGCCTGTGACAAAGTCCTGGGGGATACGCACTCCTGTGACAACCGCCCGATGATTTTC	CACDKVLGDTHSCDNRPMIF